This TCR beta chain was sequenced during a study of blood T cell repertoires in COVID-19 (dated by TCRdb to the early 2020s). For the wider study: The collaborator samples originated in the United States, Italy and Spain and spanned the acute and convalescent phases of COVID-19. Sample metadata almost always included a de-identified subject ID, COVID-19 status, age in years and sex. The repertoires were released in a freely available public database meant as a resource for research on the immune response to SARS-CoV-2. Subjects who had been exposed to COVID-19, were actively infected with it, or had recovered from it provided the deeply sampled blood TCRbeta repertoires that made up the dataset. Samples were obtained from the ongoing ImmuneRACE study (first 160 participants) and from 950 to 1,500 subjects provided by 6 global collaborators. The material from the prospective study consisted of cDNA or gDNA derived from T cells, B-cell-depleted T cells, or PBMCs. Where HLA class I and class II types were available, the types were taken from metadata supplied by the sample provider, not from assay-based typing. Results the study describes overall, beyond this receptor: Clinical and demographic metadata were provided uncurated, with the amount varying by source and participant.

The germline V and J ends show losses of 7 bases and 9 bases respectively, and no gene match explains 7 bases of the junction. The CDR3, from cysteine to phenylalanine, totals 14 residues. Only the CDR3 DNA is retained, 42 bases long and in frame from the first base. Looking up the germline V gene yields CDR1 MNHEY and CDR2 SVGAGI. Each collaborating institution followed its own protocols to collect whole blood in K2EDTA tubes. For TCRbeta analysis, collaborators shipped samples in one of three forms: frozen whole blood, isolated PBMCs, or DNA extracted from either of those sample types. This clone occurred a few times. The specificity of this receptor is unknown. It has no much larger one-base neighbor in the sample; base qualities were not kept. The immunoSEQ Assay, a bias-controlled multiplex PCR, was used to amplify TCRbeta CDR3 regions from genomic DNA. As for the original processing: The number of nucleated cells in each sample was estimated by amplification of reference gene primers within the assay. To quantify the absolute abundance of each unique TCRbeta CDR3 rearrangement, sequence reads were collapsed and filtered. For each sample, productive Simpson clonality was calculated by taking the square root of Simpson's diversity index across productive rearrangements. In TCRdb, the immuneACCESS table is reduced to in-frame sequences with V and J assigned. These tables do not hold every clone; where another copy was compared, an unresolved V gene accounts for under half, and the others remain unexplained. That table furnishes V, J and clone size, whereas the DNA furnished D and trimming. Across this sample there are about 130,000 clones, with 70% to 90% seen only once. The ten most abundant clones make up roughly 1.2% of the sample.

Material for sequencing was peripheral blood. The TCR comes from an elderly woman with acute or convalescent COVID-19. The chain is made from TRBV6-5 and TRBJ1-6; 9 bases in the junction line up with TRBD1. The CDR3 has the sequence CASKNDRGISPLHF. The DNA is TGTGCCAGCAAAAACGACAGGGGGATTTCACCCCTCCACTTT.